This paragraph covers one T cell receptor (beta chain) sequence. Sequencing was performed with immunoSEQ multiplex PCR; in TCRdb, only in-frame clones are kept and a portion is missing. The sample yields about 89,000 clones, roughly 88% seen once. This sample was included in a study of blood T cell repertoires in COVID-19. Study-wide context: Sample material is recorded as cDNA or gDNA derived from T cells, B-cell-depleted T cells, or PBMCs.

CDR1 is MNHEY, CDR2 SMNVEV, per germline (reference sequence). V gave up 1 base and J gave up 6 bases; unmatched junction bases: 4. The CDR3 loop spans 17 amino acids. The TCR sequence derives from a man aged 55 to 70 with acute or convalescent COVID-19. The sequencing sample was made of peripheral blood. The chain combines TRBV27 with TRBJ2-2; TRBD2 agrees at 14 bases. In nucleotides, the CDR3 is TGTGCCAGCAGTTTATTGGGACTAGCGGGAGAGGCCGGGGAGCTGTTTTTT. This codes for CASSLLGLAGEAGELFF.